This TCR beta chain was observed in a study of blood T cell repertoires in COVID-19. At the level of the study: Samples taken during acute and convalescent COVID-19 were collected in the United States, Italy and Spain. PBMCs, B-cell-depleted T cells, or T cells provided the cDNA or gDNA that made up the material.

This CDR3 has 16 residues. Trimming removed 11 bases from V and 7 bases from J, with 24 bases in between. Germline values: CDR1 SEHNR, CDR2 FQNEAQ (reference sequence). As originally analysed: Using reference gene primer amplification, nucleated cell counts were estimated. TCRdb's copy holds only in-frame clones and misses some; the assay was immunoSEQ multiplex PCR. That table furnishes V, J and clone size, whereas the DNA furnished D and trimming. The sample has approximately 290,000 clones, about 89% seen once. Sequenced: peripheral blood. This TCR was recovered from a man aged 25-45 years with acute or convalescent COVID-19. V usage is TRBV7-9 and J usage is TRBJ1-6; D is perhaps TRBD1 (6 bases). CDR3 residues: CAAKNQGPSRNSPLHF. In nucleotides, the CDR3 is TGTGCCGCAAAAAACCAGGGGCCAAGTAGGAATTCACCCCTCCACTTT. The whole variable domain, remainder taken from reference TRBV7-9 and TRBJ1-6, is DTGVSQNPRHKITKRGQNVTFRCDPISEHNRLYWYRQTLGQGPEFLTYFQNEAQLEKSRLLSDRFSAERPKGSFSTLEIQRTEQGDSAMYLCAAKNQGPSRNSPLHFGNGTRLTVT.